The rows below give T cell receptor beta chains drawn from one sample of a study of regulatory and conventional T cells in RAG deficiency. The method was immunoSEQ multiplex PCR; TCRdb's version includes in-frame clones alone and lacks a portion of them. This table holds tens of thousands of clones, 75% to 90% found once. This sample also appeared in a second study, on regulatory T cells.

The sequencing sample was made of CD8+ T cells sorted from blood. Receptor source: a human donor in good health. The CDR3 runs from the conserved cysteine through the conserved F or W. The order of the fields is J gene, D gene, V gene, clone size, CDR3 protein, CDR3 DNA. A D gene is named only where the DNA matches it firmly. Only some rows state a clone size, as once, few, many or a class for expanded clones.

j_gene: TRBJ2-1
d_gene: TRBD2
v_gene: TRBV5-1
abundance: -
CDR3aa: CASSLVGTSVWVEQFF
CDR3nt: TGCGCCAGCAGCTTGGTCGGGACTAGCGTTTGGGTTGAGCAGTTCTTC

j_gene: TRBJ2-7
d_gene: -
v_gene: TRBV14
abundance: -
CDR3aa: CASSLPGAGYEQYF
CDR3nt: TGTGCCAGCAGCTTACCGGGAGCCGGCTACGAGCAGTACTTC

j_gene: TRBJ1-2
d_gene: -
v_gene: TRBV9
abundance: -
CDR3aa: CASSVEGDGFGYTF
CDR3nt: TGTGCCAGCAGCGTAGAGGGGGACGGGTTCGGCTACACCTTC

j_gene: TRBJ1-1
d_gene: -
v_gene: TRBV19
abundance: -
CDR3aa: CASSMLSLNTEAFF
CDR3nt: TGTGCCAGTAGTATGCTCAGCTTGAACACTGAAGCTTTCTTT

j_gene: TRBJ1-5
d_gene: -
v_gene: TRBV28
abundance: -
CDR3aa: CANSLGRNNQPQHF
CDR3nt: TGTGCCAACAGTTTAGGTCGAAACAATCAGCCCCAGCATTTT

j_gene: TRBJ2-3
d_gene: -
v_gene: TRBV5-4
abundance: -
CDR3aa: CASSLGRALTDTQYF
CDR3nt: TGTGCCAGCAGCTTGGGAAGGGCACTCACAGATACGCAGTATTTT

j_gene: TRBJ2-7
d_gene: -
v_gene: TRBV7-9
abundance: -
CDR3aa: CASSSVLDLGAYEQYF
CDR3nt: TGTGCCAGCAGCTCGGTTCTTGATCTCGGAGCCTACGAGCAGTACTTC

j_gene: TRBJ2-7
d_gene: -
v_gene: TRBV7-9
abundance: once
CDR3aa: CASSLSGDTEQYF
CDR3nt: TGTGCCAGCAGCTTATCCGGGGATACAGAGCAGTACTTC

j_gene: TRBJ2-1
d_gene: TRBD1
v_gene: TRBV27
abundance: -
CDR3aa: CASSPREQGEDEQFF
CDR3nt: TGTGCCAGCAGTCCCAGGGAACAGGGGGAGGATGAGCAGTTCTTC

j_gene: TRBJ2-3
d_gene: TRBD2
v_gene: TRBV7-2
abundance: -
CDR3aa: CASSSRGGLAGGPPDTQYF
CDR3nt: TGTGCCAGCAGCTCCCGAGGGGGACTAGCGGGAGGGCCCCCAGATACGCAGTATTTT

j_gene: TRBJ1-2
d_gene: -
v_gene: TRBV6-5
abundance: few
CDR3aa: CARGAGRPYGYTF
CDR3nt: TGTGCCAGGGGGGCGGGCAGACCTTATGGCTACACCTTC

j_gene: TRBJ1-1
d_gene: -
v_gene: TRBV7-8
abundance: -
CDR3aa: CARGLLEAFF
CDR3nt: TGTGCCAGGGGGTTACTTGAAGCTTTCTTT

j_gene: TRBJ1-2
d_gene: -
v_gene: TRBV7-2
abundance: -
CDR3aa: CASSIGYGDGKTYGYTF
CDR3nt: TGTGCCAGCAGCATCGGCTACGGAGACGGAAAGACTTATGGCTACACCTTC

j_gene: TRBJ1-1
d_gene: -
v_gene: TRBV7-9
abundance: -
CDR3aa: CASSLGLGQDTEAFF
CDR3nt: TGTGCCAGCAGCTTAGGTCTAGGGCAAGACACTGAAGCTTTCTTT